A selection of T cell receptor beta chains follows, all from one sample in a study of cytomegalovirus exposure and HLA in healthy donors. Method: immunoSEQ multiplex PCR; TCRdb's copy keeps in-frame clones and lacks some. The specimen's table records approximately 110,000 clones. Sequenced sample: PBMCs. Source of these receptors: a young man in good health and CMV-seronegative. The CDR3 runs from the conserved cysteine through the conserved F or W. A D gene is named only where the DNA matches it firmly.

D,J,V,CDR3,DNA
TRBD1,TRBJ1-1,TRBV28,CASSLTGSPDTEAFF,TGTGCCAGCAGTTTGACAGGGTCCCCTGACACTGAAGCTTTCTTT
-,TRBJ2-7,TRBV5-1,CASARWEGGYEQYF,TGCGCCAGCGCCCGGTGGGAGGGGGGATACGAGCAGTACTTC
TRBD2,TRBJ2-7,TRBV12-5,CASHSGRVPGQYF,TGTGCTAGCCATAGCGGGAGGGTCCCGGGGCAGTACTTC
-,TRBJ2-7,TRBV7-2,CASSRQAGSYYEQYF,TGTGCCAGCAGCCGTCAAGCGGGCTCCTATTACGAGCAGTACTTC
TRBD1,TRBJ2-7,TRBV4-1,CASSPRTGPYEQYF,TGCGCCAGCAGCCCTCGGACAGGGCCCTACGAGCAGTACTTC
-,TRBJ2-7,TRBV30,CAWGQTVYEQYF,TGTGCCTGGGGACAGACTGTCTACGAGCAGTACTTC
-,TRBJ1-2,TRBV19,CASSTPAQEPMGYGYTF,TGTGCCAGTAGCACGCCCGCACAGGAGCCGATGGGCTATGGCTACACCTTC
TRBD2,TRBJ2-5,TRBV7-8,CASERGRAVPQETQYF,TGTGCCAGCGAGCGGGGGCGGGCGGTTCCTCAAGAGACCCAGTACTTC
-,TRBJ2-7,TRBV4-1,CANSPIFQGSYEQYF,TGCGCCAACAGCCCGATCTTCCAGGGCTCCTACGAGCAGTACTTC
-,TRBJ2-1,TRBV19,CASSLGDEQFF,TGTGCCAGTAGCCTCGGGGATGAGCAGTTCTTC
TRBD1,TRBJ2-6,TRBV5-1,CATSRTGGGGANVLTF,TGCGCCACCTCCCGGACAGGGGGAGGTGGGGCCAACGTCCTGACTTTC
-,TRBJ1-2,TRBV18,CASFDGINYGYTF,TGTGCCAGCTTCGACGGGATTAACTATGGCTACACCTTC
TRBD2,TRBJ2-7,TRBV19,CASTGTGGYEQYF,TGTGCCAGTACCGGCACGGGGGGCTACGAGCAGTACTTC
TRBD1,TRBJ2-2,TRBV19,CASSPKGDRRTGELFF,TGTGCCAGTAGTCCGAAAGGGGACAGGCGAACCGGGGAGCTGTTTTTT
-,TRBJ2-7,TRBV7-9,CASSLVARTVYEQYF,TGTGCCAGCAGCTTAGTGGCTCGGACTGTCTACGAGCAGTACTTC
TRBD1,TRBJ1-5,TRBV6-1,CASRGQGGHQPQHF,TGTGCCAGCAGGGGGCAGGGGGGCCATCAGCCCCAGCATTTT
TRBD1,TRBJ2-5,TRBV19,CASSIYRDRGGEQYF,TGTGCCAGTAGTATTTATCGGGACAGGGGGGGTGAGCAGTACTTC
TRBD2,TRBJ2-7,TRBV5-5,CASSPASGTSSYEQYF,TGTGCCAGCAGCCCAGCGTCGGGGACTAGCTCCTACGAGCAGTACTTC
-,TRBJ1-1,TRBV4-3,CASSQVAIGGEAFF,TGCGCCAGCAGCCAAGTGGCAATTGGCGGTGAAGCTTTCTTT
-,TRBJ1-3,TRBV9,CASSVEVQYSGNTIYF,TGTGCCAGCAGCGTAGAGGTACAGTACTCTGGAAACACCATATATTTT
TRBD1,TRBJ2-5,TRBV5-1,CASSLGPTGAQETQYF,TGCGCCAGCAGCTTGGGCCCGACAGGGGCCCAAGAGACCCAGTACTTC
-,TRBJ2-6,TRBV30,CAWSGDSNSGANVLTF,TGTGCCTGGAGTGGAGACAGCAACTCTGGGGCCAACGTCCTGACTTTC
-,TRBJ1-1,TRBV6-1,CASSEQGPNTEAFF,TGTGCCAGCAGTGAACAGGGGCCGAACACTGAAGCTTTCTTT
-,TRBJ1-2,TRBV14,CASSRDRDSFYGYTF,TGTGCCAGCAGCCGGGACCGGGACTCCTTTTATGGCTACACCTTC
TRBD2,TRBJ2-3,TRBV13,CASSLGGRRADTQYF,TGTGCCAGCAGCTTAGGCGGGAGGCGTGCAGATACGCAGTATTTT
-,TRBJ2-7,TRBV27,CASSPVPHEQYF,TGTGCCAGCAGCCCCGTTCCCCACGAGCAGTACTTC
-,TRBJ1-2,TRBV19,CASSIDRSTYGYTF,TGTGCCAGTAGTATTGACAGGTCAACCTATGGCTACACCTTC
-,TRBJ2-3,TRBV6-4,CASSDGGGRADTQYF,TGTGCCAGCAGTGACGGGGGCGGGAGAGCAGATACGCAGTATTTT
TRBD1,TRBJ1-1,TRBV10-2,CASIQGLNTEAFF,TGCGCCAGCATACAGGGGCTGAACACTGAAGCTTTCTTT
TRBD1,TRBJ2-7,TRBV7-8,CASSSDRVVYEQYF,TGTGCCAGCAGCTCCGACAGGGTTGTTTACGAGCAGTACTTC
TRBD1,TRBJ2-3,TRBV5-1,CASETGIPTDTQYF,TGCGCCAGTGAGACAGGGATACCAACAGATACGCAGTATTTT
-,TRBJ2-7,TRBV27,CASSSRKATYEQYF,TGTGCCAGCAGTTCCAGGAAAGCAACCTACGAGCAGTACTTC
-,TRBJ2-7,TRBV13,CASSFEGLPPYEQYF,TGTGCCAGCAGTTTCGAGGGTCTACCACCCTACGAGCAGTACTTC
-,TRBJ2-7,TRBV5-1,CASTSGQRAREQYF,TGCGCCAGCACCTCGGGTCAGCGGGCCCGCGAGCAGTACTTC
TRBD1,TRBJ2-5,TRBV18,CASSPPGTGGWKTQYF,TGTGCCAGCTCACCCCCAGGGACAGGGGGCTGGAAGACCCAGTACTTC
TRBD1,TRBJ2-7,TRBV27,CASSLVGTGDYEQYF,TGTGCCAGCAGTTTAGTCGGGACAGGGGATTACGAGCAGTACTTC